The 3 T cell receptor beta chains presented below share a single source sample, sequenced in a study of cytomegalovirus exposure and HLA in healthy donors (dated by TCRdb to 2017 to 2019). The library was built by means of the immunoSEQ multiplex PCR assay. For the multiplex PCR, a mixture combining 60 forward primers for TCR Vbeta segments and 13 reverse primers for TCR Jbeta segments was used. TCRdb provides this immuneACCESS table in a form limited to in-frame rearrangements. Some clones are lacking; in checked studies, under half of them reflect an unresolved V gene, and why the rest are absent is not known. This sample lists fewer than 150,000 clones; around 72% were detected once. The ten largest clones capture nearly 8.5% of the sample. Sequences were obtained from PBMCs. The receptor set was obtained from a woman aged 40 to 50 in good health and CMV-seropositive.

J is TRBJ2-3 and V is TRBV6-5; D call uncertain. Trimming pared 6 bases from V and 4 bases from J, leaving 11 bases between. The germline gives CDR1 MNHEY, CDR2 SVGAGI. CDR3 length: 13 amino acids. In DNA, the CDR3 is TGTGCCAGCAGGGGTAGGAGCGCAGATACGCAGTATTTT. It specifies CASRGRSADTQYF.

The chain carries TRBV14 and TRBJ1-1; D may be TRBD1 (5 bases). Trimming took 6 bases from V and 0 from J, leaving 14 bases between them. The germline V gene has CDR1 SGHDN and CDR2 FVKESK. This CDR3 has 15 residues. In DNA form, the CDR3 reads TGTGCCAGCAGAGGCTGGGGGGGGATGAACACTGAAGCTTTCTTT. Protein sequence: CASRGWGGMNTEAFF.

The rearrangement uses TRBV5-4 and TRBJ1-6, with D unclear. V was shortened by 4 bases and J by 7 bases, with 9 bases between the two germline ends. Germline V gene data show CDR1 as SGHNT and CDR2 as YYREEE (reference sequence). CDR3 size: 13 residues. CDR3 residues: CASSPRQNSPLHF. DNA of the CDR3: TGTGCCAGCAGCCCGAGGCAGAATTCACCCCTCCACTTT.